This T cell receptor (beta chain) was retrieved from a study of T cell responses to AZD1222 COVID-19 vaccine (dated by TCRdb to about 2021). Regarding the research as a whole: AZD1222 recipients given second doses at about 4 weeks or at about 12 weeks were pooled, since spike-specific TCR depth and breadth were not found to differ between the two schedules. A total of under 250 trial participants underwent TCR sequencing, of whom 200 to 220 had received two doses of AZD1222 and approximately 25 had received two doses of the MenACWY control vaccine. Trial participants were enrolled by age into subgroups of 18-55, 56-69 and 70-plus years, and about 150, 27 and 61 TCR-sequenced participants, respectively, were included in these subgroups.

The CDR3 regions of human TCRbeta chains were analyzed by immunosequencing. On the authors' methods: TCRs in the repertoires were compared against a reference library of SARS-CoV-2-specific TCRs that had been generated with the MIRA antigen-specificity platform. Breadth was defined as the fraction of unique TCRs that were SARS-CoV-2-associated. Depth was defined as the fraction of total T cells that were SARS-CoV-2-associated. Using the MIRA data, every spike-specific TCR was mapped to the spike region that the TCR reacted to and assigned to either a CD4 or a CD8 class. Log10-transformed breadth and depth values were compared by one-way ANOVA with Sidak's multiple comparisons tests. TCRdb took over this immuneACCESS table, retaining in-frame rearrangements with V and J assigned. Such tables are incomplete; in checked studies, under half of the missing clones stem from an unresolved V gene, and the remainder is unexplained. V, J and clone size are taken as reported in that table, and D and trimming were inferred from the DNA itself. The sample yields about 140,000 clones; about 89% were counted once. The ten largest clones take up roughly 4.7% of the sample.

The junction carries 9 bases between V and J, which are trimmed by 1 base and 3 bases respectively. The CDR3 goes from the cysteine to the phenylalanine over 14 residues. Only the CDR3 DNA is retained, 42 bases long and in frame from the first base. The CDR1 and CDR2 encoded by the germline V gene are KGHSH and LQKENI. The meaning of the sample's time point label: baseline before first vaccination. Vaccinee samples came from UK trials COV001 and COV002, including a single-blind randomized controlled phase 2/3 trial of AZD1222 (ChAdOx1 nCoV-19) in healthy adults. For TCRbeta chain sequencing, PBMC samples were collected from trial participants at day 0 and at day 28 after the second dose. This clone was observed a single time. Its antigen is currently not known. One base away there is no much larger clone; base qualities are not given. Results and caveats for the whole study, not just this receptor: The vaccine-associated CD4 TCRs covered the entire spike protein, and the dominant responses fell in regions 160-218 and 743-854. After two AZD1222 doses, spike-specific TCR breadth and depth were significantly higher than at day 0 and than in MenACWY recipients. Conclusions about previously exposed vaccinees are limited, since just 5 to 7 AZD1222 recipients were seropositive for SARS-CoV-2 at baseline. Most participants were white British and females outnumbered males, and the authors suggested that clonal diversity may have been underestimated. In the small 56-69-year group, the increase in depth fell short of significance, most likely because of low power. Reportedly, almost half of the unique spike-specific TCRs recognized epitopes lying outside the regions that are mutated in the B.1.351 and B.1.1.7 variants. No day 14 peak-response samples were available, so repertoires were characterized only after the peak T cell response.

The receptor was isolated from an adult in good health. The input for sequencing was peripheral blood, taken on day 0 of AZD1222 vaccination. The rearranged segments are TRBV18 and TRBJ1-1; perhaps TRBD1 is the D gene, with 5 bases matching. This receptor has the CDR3 CASSPLRGDTEAFF. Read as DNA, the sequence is TGTGCCAGCTCACCACTGCGGGGGGACACTGAAGCTTTCTTT.